These 13 T cell receptor beta chains share one sample of origin, sequenced in a study of blood T cell repertoires in COVID-19. Generated by immunoSEQ multiplex PCR, the TCRdb table keeps only in-frame clones and is missing some. The sample lists some 170,000 clones, 84% occurring once. Sequencing input: PBMCs or T cells enriched from blood (not recorded which). These receptor sequences come from a man aged 45-65 years who had recovered from COVID-19.

The V and J genes are TRBV28 and TRBJ1-1; the D is unclear. V was trimmed by 11 bases and J by 3 bases, leaving 10 bases between them. Germline V lookup: CDR1 MDHEN, CDR2 SYDVKM. This CDR3 has 11 residues. CDR3 amino acids: CAAERDTEAFF. The CDR3 DNA sequence: TGTGCCGCAGAGCGAGACACTGAAGCTTTCTTT.

This chain connects TRBV29-1 to TRBJ2-1; the match to TRBD1 covers 7 bases. This CDR3 contains 14 residues. Germline CDR1 and CDR2: SQVTM and ANQGSEA. V was pared by 6 bases and J by 4 bases, with 9 bases of the junction left unmatched. The CDR3 sequence is CSVPPGTDYNEQFF. In nucleotides, the CDR3 is TGCAGCGTCCCTCCTGGGACAGATTACAATGAGCAGTTCTTC.

This clone was found once. The chain employs TRBV30 and TRBJ2-2, with no clear D. Germline V gene sequence: CDR1 GTSNPN, CDR2 SVGIG (reference sequence). This CDR3 is 12 amino acids long. Trimming removed 2 bases at V and 7 bases at J, with 8 bases between. This CDR3 reads CAWSPPGGELFF. CDR3 sequence (DNA): TGTGCCTGGAGTCCCCCCGGCGGGGAGCTGTTTTTT.

This clone was observed once. The rearrangement links TRBV28 to TRBJ1-1; D possibly corresponds to TRBD1 (5 bases). With 4 bases removed from V and 0 bases from J, the gap between germline ends came to 18 bases. CDR1 is MDHEN and CDR2 is SYDVKM in the germline V gene. This CDR3 comprises 17 residues. The CDR3: CASSSPHPTVMNTEAFF. The DNA for the CDR3 is TGTGCCAGCAGTTCCCCCCACCCGACAGTTATGAACACTGAAGCTTTCTTT.

This clone was detected once. The J gene is TRBJ1-1, the V gene TRBV30, with D tentatively TRBD1 (6 bases). Trimming took off 4 bases at V and 4 bases at J, with 13 bases between the two ends. Germline V CDR1 and CDR2: GTSNPN, SVGIG (reference sequence). The CDR3 is 13 residues long. The CDR3 is CAWKQGGSTEAFF. The CDR3, as DNA: TGTGCCTGGAAACAGGGTGGAAGCACTGAAGCTTTCTTT.

This clone has only a few counts. The chain recombines TRBV11-2 with TRBJ1-5; D unresolved. There are 13 residues in the CDR3. Per germline, CDR1 SGHAT and CDR2 FQNNGV. The ends were cut back, 5 bases at V and 3 bases at J, with 8 bases in the middle. CDR3 in amino acids: CASSPDNNQPQHF. The CDR3 nucleotides are TGTGCCAGCAGCCCCGACAACAATCAGCCCCAGCATTTT.

This sequence joins TRBV27 and TRBJ1-1, with 7 bases that match TRBD1. The CDR3 runs to 13 residues. Per germline, CDR1 MNHEY and CDR2 SMNVEV (reference sequence). V lost 5 bases, J lost 6 bases, and 6 bases stayed unmatched. The CDR3 DNA reads as TGTGCCAGCAGTCCCCGACAGGGATCTGAAGCTTTCTTT. As protein: CASSPRQGSEAFF.

This clone was observed once. The chain has TRBV5-1 and TRBJ1-6; possibly TRBD1 for D (5 bases). CDR3 length: 16 residues. Germline CDR1 is SGHRS and CDR2 is YFSETQ. V lost 4 bases, J lost 7 bases, and 18 bases lay in between. The CDR3 DNA reads as TGCGCCAGCAGCCGCGGACAACCCATAGGCAATTCACCCCTCCACTTT. Protein product: CASSRGQPIGNSPLHF.

In this sample, this clone turned up once. The genes are TRBV6-4 and TRBJ1-1; D is ambiguous. The CDR3 is made up of 10 amino acids. The germline V and J ends were trimmed by 9 bases and 7 bases, with 9 bases remaining between them. CDR1 is MRHNA and CDR2 is SNTAGT in the germline V gene. CDR3 amino acids: CARSGGEAFF. CDR3 in DNA: TGTGCCAGATCCGGTGGTGAAGCTTTCTTT.

The chain employs TRBV7-9 and TRBJ2-3; 8 bases align to TRBD2. V trimming: 3 bases; J trimming: 5 bases; junction bases outside the gene matches: 10. Germline V gene sequence: CDR1 SEHNR, CDR2 FQNEAQ (reference sequence). The CDR3 has 16 amino acids. The CDR3 region is CASSFGSGTSRDTQYF. CDR3 DNA sequence: TGTGCCAGCAGCTTCGGATCCGGGACTAGTAGAGATACGCAGTATTTT. Drawing the rest from reference TRBV7-9 and TRBJ2-3, the complete variable domain is DTGVSQNPRHKITKRGQNVTFRCDPISEHNRLYWYRQTLGQGPEFLTYFQNEAQLEKSRLLSDRFSAERPKGSFSTLEIQRTEQGDSAMYLCASSFGSGTSRDTQYFGPGTRLTVL.

V usage is TRBV6-4 and J usage is TRBJ1-5; weak D call: TRBD1 (6 bases). CDR1 is MRHNA, CDR2 SNTAGT, per germline. V lost 6 bases and J lost 2, with 11 bases in between. The CDR3 has 14 amino acids. The CDR3 loop reads CASRGRGCNQPQHF. DNA for the CDR3: TGTGCCAGCAGAGGCAGGGGCTGCAATCAGCCCCAGCATTTT.

CDR3 in DNA: TGTGCCAGCAGCTTACCAGGGGGCGCAGAGACCCAGTACTTC. Protein: CASSLPGGAETQYF. V is TRBV7-9 and J is TRBJ2-5; 8 nucleotides align to TRBD1. Germline lookup yields CDR1 SEHNR and CDR2 FQNEAQ (reference sequence). The CDR3 sequence is 14 residues long. V lost 2 bases, J lost 4 bases, and 3 bases stayed unmatched.

The chain uses TRBV6-5 and TRBJ2-2; 8 nucleotides match TRBD2. This CDR3 comprises 16 residues. Germline V lookup: CDR1 MNHEY, CDR2 SVGAGI. V was clipped by 4 bases and J by 4 bases; unmatched bases: 8. This chain's CDR3 is CASSFGTSDSTGELFF. CDR3 nucleotides: TGTGCCAGCAGTTTCGGGACTAGTGACAGCACCGGGGAGCTGTTTTTT.